Following are 18 T cell receptor beta chains from one sample sequenced in a study of beta chain features in type 1 diabetes. Expressed TCRB transcripts got sequenced, as all isolated RNA was reverse transcribed. The repertoire was sequenced with immunoSEQ multiplex PCR; TCRdb's copy has only in-frame clones and lacks some. This table has about 260,000 clones, over 65% appearing once. The material sequenced was naive CD4+ T cells from blood. These receptors originate from a man aged 30-40 years in good health.

This clone appeared a single time. The gene calls are TRBV5-1 and TRBJ2-1, with TRBD1 matching over 9 bases. This CDR3 is built from 15 residues. V was pared by 4 bases and J by 8 bases, with 10 bases of the junction left unmatched. Per the germline V gene, CDR1 is SGHRS and CDR2 is YFSETQ. CDR3 region: CASSLQGQGLDEQFF. The CDR3 DNA sequence: TGCGCCAGCAGCCTGCAAGGACAGGGGTTGGATGAGCAGTTCTTC.

The chain employs TRBV6-5 and TRBJ2-1, with 12 positions matching TRBD1. The J segment lost 8 bases and the V segment lost 4 bases, leaving 6 bases of the junction unmatched. CDR1 is MNHEY and CDR2 is SVGAGI in the germline V gene. CDR3 length: 15 residues. The CDR3 sequence: CASSSRDRGRDEQFF. The CDR3 nucleotides are TGTGCCAGCAGTTCCCGGGACAGGGGGCGGGATGAGCAGTTCTTC.

The CDR3 coding sequence is TGCGCCAGCAGCTCGGTCCCGAACAATGAGCAGTTCTTC. It yields the protein CASSSVPNNEQFF. J is TRBJ2-1 and V is TRBV5-1; D not resolved. Germline loops: CDR1 SGHRS, CDR2 YFSETQ. The germline V and J ends were trimmed by 3 bases and 5 bases, with 9 bases remaining between them. The CDR3 sequence is 13 residues long.

This clone came up a few times. The chain links TRBV25-1 to TRBJ1-2; 7 bases fit TRBD1. CDR3 length: 12 residues. CDR1 MGHDK and CDR2 SYGVNS come from the germline V gene. The trim removed 6 bases at V and 8 bases at J, leaving 6 bases unmatched. The CDR3 DNA follows: TGTGCCAGCAGACAGGGGATAGGGGGCTACACCTTC. This translates into CASRQGIGGYTF.

The chain uses TRBV20-1 and TRBJ2-3; 8 bases agree with TRBD2. J lost 13 bases, V lost 6 bases, and 9 bases had no gene match. The CDR3 is 11 residues long. In germline, CDR1 is DFQATT, CDR2 SNEGSKA (reference sequence). Written as DNA, the CDR3 is TGCAGTGCACCCCTACGGGAGGGGAAGTATTTT. Translation: CSAPLREGKYF.

The rearrangement links TRBV4-2 to TRBJ2-1; 14 bases line up with TRBD2. The CDR3 extends over 17 amino acids. Germline lookup yields CDR1 LGHNA and CDR2 YNFKEQ. The V gene end was trimmed by 3 bases and the J gene end by 7 bases; junction bases not matched to a gene: 8. CDR3 nucleotides: TGTGCCAGCAGCCAGGGAAAAGGGACTAGCGGGGGTAATGAGCAGTTCTTC. Protein product: CASSQGKGTSGGNEQFF.

This clone came up a few times. The chain joins TRBV30 to TRBJ2-7; possibly TRBD1 or TRBD2 for D (5 bases each). The CDR3 runs to 13 residues. Looked up from germline, CDR1 is GTSNPN and CDR2 is SVGIG (reference sequence). V gave up 1 base and J gave up 2 bases, with 9 bases separating them. The CDR3 coding sequence is TGTGCCTGGAGTGAAGGGACGGCCTACGAGCAGTACTTC. The encoded protein is CAWSEGTAYEQYF. Looking up the rest from reference TRBV30 and TRBJ2-7 gives the full variable domain: SQTIHQWPATLVQPVGSPLSLECTVEGTSNPNLYWYRQAAGRGLQLLFYSVGIGQISSEVPQNLSASRPQDRQFILSSKKLLLSDSGFYLCAWSEGTAYEQYFGPGTRLTVT.

The CDR3 DNA is TGTGCCCTCGACAGGACTCAAGAGACCCAGTACTTC. This gives the protein CALDRTQETQYF. The V and J genes are TRBV30 and TRBJ2-5; D perhaps matches TRBD1 (6 bases). This CDR3 has 12 amino acids. CDR1 and CDR2 from the germline V gene are GTSNPN and SVGIG (reference sequence). V was cut by 8 bases and J by 2 bases, with 12 bases left in between.

This chain links TRBV20-1 with TRBJ2-5; D gene ambiguous. The ends were cut back, 0 bases at V and 11 bases at J, with 10 bases in the middle. The length of the CDR3 is 11 residues. CDR1 is DFQATT, CDR2 SNEGSKA, per germline (reference sequence). This CDR3 is CSAREISLQYF. The CDR3 DNA is TGCAGTGCTAGAGAGATCTCCTTGCAGTACTTC.

The chain couples TRBV14 to TRBJ2-5; no reliable D call. Germline V gene lookup returns CDR1 SGHDN and CDR2 FVKESK. V lost 1 base and J 2 bases, leaving 11 bases between the germline ends. This CDR3 spans 15 amino acids. The CDR3 protein is CASSQGKGHQETQYF. The CDR3 region has the DNA TGTGCCAGCAGCCAAGGAAAGGGTCATCAAGAGACCCAGTACTTC. Filled out from reference TRBV14 and TRBJ2-5, the complete variable domain reads EAGVTQFPSHSVIEKGQTVTLRCDPISGHDNLYWYRRVMGKEIKFLLHFVKESKQDESGMPNNRFLAERTGGTYSTLKVQPAELEDSGVYFCASSQGKGHQETQYFGPGTRLLVL.

V and J are TRBV30 and TRBJ2-1; D possibly corresponds to TRBD2 (6 bases). The CDR3 extends over 16 amino acids. V was cut by 4 bases and J by 8 bases, with 24 bases left in between. Germline V gene lookup returns CDR1 GTSNPN and CDR2 SVGIG (reference sequence). CDR3 amino acids: CAWKLKALGGMDEQFF. DNA of the CDR3: TGTGCCTGGAAACTGAAGGCCCTCGGGGGTATGGATGAGCAGTTCTTC.

CDR3 nucleotide sequence: TGTGCCATCAAAAATCTGAACTCCTACAATGAGCAGTTCTTC. Encoded protein: CAIKNLNSYNEQFF. V and J are TRBV10-3 and TRBJ2-1, with D hard to call. V was shortened by 7 bases and J by 0 bases, with 10 bases between the two germline ends. Germline loops: CDR1 ENHRY, CDR2 SYGVKD. CDR3 size: 14 residues.

Turning to this clone: Additional DNA sequences in this sample encode the identical CDR3. The chain employs TRBV20-1 and TRBJ2-1; D gene unclear. CDR3 length: 10 residues. Germline V gene sequence: CDR1 DFQATT, CDR2 SNEGSKA (reference sequence). V lost 5 bases and J 6 bases, leaving 5 bases between the germline ends. This CDR3 reads CSALGNEQFF. The CDR3 region has the DNA TGCAGTGCTCTAGGCAATGAGCAGTTCTTC.

The CDR3 DNA reads as TGTGCCAGCAGCCTCCGGACTAGCGGGAGGGCAGATACGCAGTATTTT. It is translated as CASSLRTSGRADTQYF. This rearrangement joins TRBV9 to TRBJ2-3, with 15 bases lining up with TRBD2. Unmatched junction bases numbered 4, after V lost 4 bases and J lost 4 bases. This CDR3 is 16 amino acids long. From germline, CDR1 is SGDLS and CDR2 YYNGEE.

The V gene is TRBV30, the J gene TRBJ2-2, with 8 bases aligning to TRBD1. J gave up 3 bases and V 2 bases, and 5 bases lay outside the gene matches. The CDR3 spans 15 residues. Germline CDR1 and CDR2: GTSNPN and SVGIG (reference sequence). The DNA for the CDR3 is TGTGCCTGGAGTCCGGACAGGGTATACACCGGGGAGCTGTTTTTT. Translated, it gives CAWSPDRVYTGELFF.

The V and J genes are TRBV9 and TRBJ2-1; D gene uncertain. Germline V gene lookup returns CDR1 SGDLS and CDR2 YYNGEE. V lost 0 bases to trimming and J lost 4 bases, with 11 bases between them. CDR3 length equals 15 residues. Here the CDR3 reads CASSVGGDVYNEQFF. CDR3 coding DNA: TGTGCCAGCAGCGTAGGGGGTGACGTATACAATGAGCAGTTCTTC.

The sample holds a few counts of this clone. The CDR3 DNA is TGCGCCAGCAGTCAAATCTCGAGAGACCTCGTCGCCTTGCAGTACTTC. Its translation: CASSQISRDLVALQYF. The rearrangement uses TRBV23-1 and TRBJ2-7; D call uncertain. TRBV23-1 is an ORF, with its function uncertain. The length of the CDR3 is 16 residues. The ends were cut back, 2 bases at V and 9 bases at J, with 23 bases in the middle.

This sequence joins TRBV18 and TRBJ2-1; TRBD2 agrees at 8 bases. Germline V gene sequence: CDR1 KGHSH, CDR2 LQKENI. CDR3 length equals 15 residues. J was trimmed by 1 base and V by 2 bases; bases with no gene match: 1. The CDR3 region has the DNA TGTGCCAGCTCACCAATAGCGGGGTCCTACAATGAGCAGTTCTTC. Translated: CASSPIAGSYNEQFF.